The source of this TCR beta chain is a study of identifying expanded T cells in peripheral blood (dated by TCRdb to between 2018 and 2021). Regarding the complete study: Technical replicates were generated by sequencing separate aliquots of the same genomic DNA pool, with four replicates compared pairwise. The full study reports these points: Across all healthy-donor time intervals, the beta-binomial model significantly lowered both the number of clones called differentially abundant and the false-positive rate. The authors expected that biological variance in healthy repertoires might rise further over much longer intervals, such as months to years. The binomial model flagged around 1.2 differentially abundant clones between technical replicates, compared with roughly 17 over roughly 2 weeks and approximately 18 over roughly 4 weeks. For all healthy donors, the variance in clone template counts between two-week samples rose significantly as total template count increased.

Remarks on this clone: Its antigen remains undetermined. Qualities for individual bases were not recorded, and no much larger clone is one base off.

No immune events such as infections were documented for the healthy donors during the collection period. Blood repertoires from healthy donors were used as a training cohort for calibrating time-dependent variance in a beta-binomial model of differential abundance of T-cell clones. The training cohort included 10 or so healthy donors, of whom 3 were female and 7 were male. An age range of about 25 to 64 years, with an average of 43 years, was recorded for the donors. Obtained from a commercial supplier, whole blood was collected from each healthy donor at three time points set around 14 days apart. For immunosequencing, genomic DNA was extracted from whole blood that had not been sorted. The immunoSEQ Assay, which uses bias-controlled multiplex PCR amplification of genomic DNA, was used to profile TCRbeta CDR3 regions. For the original study's pipeline: To quantify the absolute abundance of each unique TCRbeta CDR3 region, the sequences were collapsed and filtered. Differential abundance was tested with a binomial (Fisher-equivalent) model and with a beta-binomial model adding time-dependent variance fitted from healthy donors. Clones with fewer than 5 combined templates were excluded, and clones with Benjamini-Hochberg FDR below 0.01 were called differentially abundant. Using the form v = (b*log(k)+a)^2, the beta-binomial variance was modeled as a function of the total template count across the two samples. Sourced from immuneACCESS, this table was stored by TCRdb with only in-frame sequences that have V and J called. A share of the clones is absent; for the studies checked, an unresolved V gene accounts for under half, and the remainder has no known explanation. V and J calls and clone size are given by that table; D and trimming were obtained from the DNA. The sample records around 56,000 clones, under 85% of which are singletons. The ten largest clones capture 17% of the sample.

Sequenced input: blood. This TCR came from a person aged 18 to 75 in good health.

CDR3 sequence: CASSKFRSTEAFF. The DNA sequence is TGTGCCAGTTCGAAGTTTAGGAGCACTGAAGCTTTCTTT. The chain uses TRBV5-6 and TRBJ1-1; no D gene call is confident. The germline V gene provides CDR1 SGHDT and CDR2 YYEEEE. Trimming removed 8 bases from V and 4 bases from J, leaving 15 bases between the germline ends. The CDR3 runs 13 amino acids, cysteine and phenylalanine included. Only the CDR3 region is kept as DNA, spanning 39 bases read in frame from base 1.